This TCR beta chain emerged from a study of glioma-infiltrating T cells after dendritic cell vaccination. Sequencing was performed with immunoSEQ multiplex PCR; in TCRdb, only in-frame clones are kept and a portion is missing. The table includes some 90,000 clones, more than 80% detected once. Study-level results: TCR clonality showed no direct relationship with survival.

Time point defined: after dendritic cell vaccination, including at tumor progression/relapse. Germline V CDR1 and CDR2: SGHRS, YFSETQ. J lost 3 bases, V lost 3 bases, and 7 bases had no gene match. The CDR3 consists of 15 residues. To note about this clone: Its antigen is currently unknown.

The material was blood, obtained after dendritic cell vaccination. This receptor was taken from a human donor with glioblastoma. The chain uses TRBV5-1 and TRBJ2-7, with 9 bases fitting TRBD1. The CDR3 DNA sequence: TGCGCCAGCAGCTGGGGACAGGGTAGTAGCTACGAGCAGTACTTC. Amino acids: CASSWGQGSSYEQYF.